Listed below are T cell receptor beta chains from one sample, sequenced in a study of blood T cell repertoires in COVID-19. Libraries were prepared by immunoSEQ multiplex PCR; TCRdb keeps only in-frame clonotypes and omits some of them. The table lists roughly 300,000 clones, just over 90% of them singletons, with roughly 2.1% in the top ten. What was sequenced was PBMCs or T cells enriched from blood (not recorded which). These receptors all come from a woman aged 40 to 50 with acute COVID-19. Both conserved end residues are part of each CDR3. A D gene is named only where the DNA matches it firmly. The size field is filled for only some rows; it gives once, few, many or a size class.

d_gene	v_gene	j_gene	abundance	CDR3aa	CDR3nt
.	TRBV2	TRBJ1-1	once	CASSKEMNTEAFF	TGTGCCAGCAGTAAGGAGATGAACACTGAAGCTTTCTTT
.	TRBV5-1	TRBJ2-3	.	CASSLAVGDTQYF	TGCGCCAGCAGCTTGGCCGTCGGGGATACGCAGTATTTT
TRBD2	TRBV4-1	TRBJ2-5	.	CASSQLGLAQETQYF	TGCGCCAGCAGCCAATTGGGACTAGCGCAAGAGACCCAGTACTTC
.	TRBV3-1/TRBV3-2	TRBJ1-5	.	CASSQGGHNNQPQHF	TGTGCCAGCAGCCAAGGAGGACACAACAATCAGCCCCAGCATTTT
.	TRBV5-8	TRBJ1-5	.	CASSLGQLNQPQHF	TGTGCCAGCAGCCTAGGACAGCTCAATCAGCCCCAGCATTTT
.	TRBV3-1/TRBV3-2	TRBJ1-3	.	CASSPHRPGVSGNTIYF	TGTGCCAGCAGCCCCCACCGCCCCGGGGTGTCTGGAAACACCATATATTTT
.	TRBV7-2	TRBJ1-4	.	CASSPGGGLGNEKLFF	TGTGCCAGCAGCCCTGGCGGGGGGCTGGGTAATGAAAAACTGTTTTTT
.	TRBV7-2	TRBJ1-2	.	CASSFQGNYGYTF	TGTGCCAGCAGCTTTCAGGGGAACTATGGCTACACCTTC
.	TRBV5-4	TRBJ1-2	.	CASSLEQGRGYTF	TGTGCCAGCAGCTTGGAACAGGGCAGAGGCTACACCTTC
.	TRBV28	TRBJ1-2	.	CASSLPRATDYGYTF	TGTGCCAGCAGTCTACCAAGGGCGACAGACTATGGCTACACCTTC
.	TRBV5-6	TRBJ2-7	few	CASSPRQILYEQYF	TGTGCCAGCAGCCCCCGACAGATCCTCTACGAGCAGTACTTC
.	TRBV5-6	TRBJ2-7	.	CASSTTGTNEQYF	TGTGCCAGCTCCACCACCGGGACAAACGAGCAGTACTTC
.	TRBV7-3	TRBJ2-1	.	CASSSLSGFSYNEQFF	TGTGCCAGCAGTTCTCTAAGCGGGTTTTCGTACAATGAGCAGTTCTTC
TRBD2	TRBV7-9	TRBJ2-7	.	CASSFRGGSYEQYF	TGTGCCAGCAGCTTTCGAGGCGGGAGCTACGAGCAGTACTTC
.	TRBV5-6	TRBJ2-2	.	CASSLFSGNTGELFF	TGTGCCAGCAGCTTGTTTTCAGGGAACACCGGGGAGCTGTTTTTT
.	TRBV7-2	TRBJ2-7	.	CASSEGGSSYEQYF	TGTGCCAGCAGCGAGGGGGGGAGCTCCTACGAGCAGTACTTC
.	TRBV7-6	TRBJ2-6	.	CASSPSRAGANVLTF	TGTGCCAGCAGCCCCAGCAGGGCTGGGGCCAACGTCCTGACTTTC
.	TRBV7-9	TRBJ1-1	once	CASSPGREAFF	TGTGCCAGCAGTCCTGGGAGGGAAGCTTTCTTT
TRBD2	TRBV9	TRBJ2-5	.	CASSGTSGEGETQYF	TGTGCCAGCAGCGGTACTAGCGGGGAGGGTGAGACCCAGTACTTC
TRBD1	TRBV19	TRBJ1-5	.	CASSIGDRGSGQPQHF	TGTGCCAGTAGTATAGGAGACAGGGGGAGCGGTCAGCCCCAGCATTTT
.	TRBV27	TRBJ1-2	.	CAVGGGYYGYTF	TGTGCCGTGGGCGGGGGGTACTATGGCTACACCTTC
TRBD1	TRBV28	TRBJ1-5	.	CASSPGGPQHF	TGTGCCAGCAGTCCAGGGGGGCCCCAGCATTTT
TRBD2	TRBV11-1	TRBJ2-3	.	CASSSGLAGDRDTQYF	TGTGCCAGCAGCTCGGGACTAGCGGGAGATCGAGATACGCAGTATTTT
TRBD2	TRBV7-6	TRBJ2-1	.	CASSPPGGRVYNEQFF	TGTGCCAGCAGCCCACCCGGTGGGAGGGTCTACAATGAGCAGTTCTTC
TRBD2	TRBV5-4	TRBJ2-5	.	CASSASSGMWETQYF	TGTGCCAGCAGCGCCAGTAGCGGGATGTGGGAGACCCAGTACTTC
TRBD2	TRBV7-9	TRBJ2-7	.	CASSLAGTSNEQYF	TGTGCCAGCAGCTTAGCGGGGACTAGTAACGAGCAGTACTTC
.	TRBV4-1	TRBJ1-5	.	CASSPTPRNQPQHF	TGCGCCAGCAGCCCGACCCCTAGAAATCAGCCCCAGCATTTT
.	TRBV5-1	TRBJ1-4	once	CASSSENEKLFF	TGCGCCAGCAGCTCAGAAAATGAAAAACTGTTTTTT
TRBD2	TRBV7-9	TRBJ2-1	.	CASSSPAGVDLDEQFF	TGTGCCAGCAGCTCCCCAGCGGGAGTAGACCTCGATGAGCAGTTCTTC
.	TRBV3-1/TRBV3-2	TRBJ2-7	.	CASSQVSHEQYF	TGTGCCAGCAGCCAAGTATCCCACGAGCAGTACTTC
TRBD1	TRBV6-5	TRBJ1-2	.	CASITGDVNYGYTF	TGTGCCAGCATTACAGGGGACGTTAACTATGGCTACACCTTC
.	TRBV15	TRBJ2-7	.	CATSKGQGGDHREQYF	TGTGCCACCAGCAAAGGACAGGGAGGGGACCATAGGGAGCAGTACTTC
.	TRBV27	TRBJ1-5	.	CASSAGRFLGNQPQHF	TGTGCCAGCAGTGCAGGGCGTTTTCTAGGCAATCAGCCCCAGCATTTT
.	TRBV20-1	TRBJ1-5	.	CSASMGVGQPQHF	TGCAGTGCTAGTATGGGAGTAGGTCAGCCCCAGCATTTT
.	TRBV7-7	TRBJ2-2	.	CASSKGLDTGELFF	TGTGCTAGCAGCAAGGGACTGGACACCGGGGAGCTGTTTTTT